This TCR beta chain was identified during a study of blood T cell repertoires in COVID-19. In the original processing: Researchers report that nucleated cell counts were estimated from reference gene primer amplification. Sequenced by immunoSEQ multiplex PCR; TCRdb stores in-frame clones only, minus some. From that table come the V and J calls and clone size; the DNA was used to work out D and trimming. Of more than 300,000 clones listed, nearly 90% are singletons. V lost 0 bases to trimming and J lost 6 bases; unmatched junction nucleotides: 9. The CDR3 sequence is 16 residues long. The germline V gene has CDR1 MGHRA and CDR2 YSYEKL.

The J gene is TRBJ2-7, the V gene TRBV4-1, with 9 bases lining up with TRBD1. The clonotype comes from a middle-aged woman with COVID-19, enrolled during active disease. Sequencing was done on a sample of peripheral blood. DNA of the CDR3: TGCGCCAGCAGCCAAGAAATCCCGGGACAGGGCGCCGAGCAGTACTTC. Translated, it gives CASSQEIPGQGAEQYF.